This note documents a single T cell receptor beta chain sequence. This clonotype was recorded many times. Which antigen it targets is not known. There are no base qualities to consult, and no much larger clone falls within one base. The V end loses 0 bases and the J end loses 9 bases, and a stretch of 12 bases separates them. The germline V gene encodes CDR1 SGHTA and CDR2 FQGTGA. The cysteine opens and the phenylalanine closes a CDR3 of 14 amino acids. The DNA shown is the 42-base CDR3, in frame from base 1. These data are taken from a study of early T cells in non-severe SARS-CoV-2 infection listed by TCRdb under 2021. As for the study more broadly: Because TCR sequencing was done on bulk RNA from unsorted whole blood, the alpha and beta chains could not be paired. What the study reported, not specific to this receptor: VDJdb matching was skewed toward anti-spike CD8 responses and likely underestimated virus-specific expansions, missing private and CD4 specificities.

The library was produced with 5' RACE. The instrument given in TCRdb is NextSeq 500. The TCR library protocol attached unique molecular identifiers to individual cDNA molecules to correct for sequencing error and PCR bias. Both TCR alpha and beta chains were sequenced, and tight co-correlation was observed between alpha and beta sequence abundances in each sample. The published analysis was carried out like this. Decombinator V4 was used to perform V gene, J gene and CDR3 annotation of TCR sequences. TCRs were defined as expanded if a significant change between any two time points was detected under a Poisson model with p below 0.0001. TCR abundances were normalised to the total number of TCRs sequenced per sample and were expressed as counts per million. MAIT TCRs were defined by TRAV1-2 paired with TRAJ12, TRAJ20 or TRAJ33, and iNKT TCRs by TRAV10 paired with TRAJ18. VDJdb, accessed 1 November 2021, was searched for CMV, EBV and SARS-CoV-2 annotated TCRs, with TCRs annotated for multiple antigens excluded. TCRdb reworked the public reads: Q25 trimming with fastp, MiXCR clone assembly, productive beta chains retained. Entries that share a CDR3 protein sequence are merged under the most common genes and DNA. The V and J calls come from TCRdb's annotation, not from the publication. This sample holds 30,000 to 40,000 distinct CDR3 sequences; over 9% were observed only once. Roughly an eighth of the sample lies in the top ten.

This was a case-control study nested in a cohort of healthcare workers in London, UK, who had nasopharyngeal swab PCR tests and blood samples taken every week. Between 23 and 31 March 2020, the week of the UK lockdown, healthcare workers were enrolled and then followed up weekly for as long as 16 weeks. The V and J genes are TRBV7-3 and TRBJ1-5; the best D guess is TRBD1, with 5 bases matching. The receptor's source is an adult who was a healthcare worker with PCR-confirmed SARS-CoV-2 infection or an uninfected control (not recorded which). What was sequenced was whole blood. The CDR3 region reads CASSLTGQGTPQHF. In nucleotide form, the sequence is TGTGCCAGCAGCTTAACGGGGCAGGGCACGCCCCAGCATTTT.